Below are 9 T cell receptor beta chains sequenced from a single sample in a study of brain T cells in children with intractable seizures. Sequencing was performed with immunoSEQ multiplex PCR; in TCRdb, only in-frame clones are kept and a portion is missing. The sample holds 110,000 or so clones, 94% seen once. The starting material was peripheral blood, obtained at surgery. These receptors were collected from a boy younger than two with hemimegalencephaly and intractable seizures.

V gene TRBV18 combines with J gene TRBJ1-2; a weak D match, TRBD1 (6 bases). The CDR3 spans 13 residues. In germline, CDR1 is KGHSH, CDR2 LQKENI. V was trimmed by 4 bases and J by 2 bases, leaving 8 bases between them. In DNA form, the CDR3 reads TGTGCCAGCTCACGAGGACAGAACTATGGCTACACCTTC. Its protein is CASSRGQNYGYTF.

The chain is built from TRBV6-6 and TRBJ2-7; D may be TRBD1 (5 bases). Germline CDR1 is MNHNY and CDR2 is SVGAGI (reference sequence). CDR3 length equals 12 residues. V lost 2 bases to trimming and J lost 6 bases, with 8 bases between them. Here the CDR3 reads CASSYRGFEQYF. The CDR3 nucleotides read TGTGCCAGCAGTTACAGGGGTTTCGAGCAGTACTTC.

J is TRBJ2-7 and V is TRBV5-1; 9 nucleotides align to TRBD1. This CDR3 has 14 residues. The ends lost 2 bases at V and 3 bases at J; junction bases unmatched: 3. CDR1 is SGHRS, CDR2 YFSETQ, per germline. In DNA, the CDR3 is TGCGCCAGCAGCTTCGGGACAGGGATCTACGAGCAGTACTTC. It translates to CASSFGTGIYEQYF.

This chain joins TRBV12-3 or TRBV12-4 and TRBJ2-7; 10 nucleotides agree with TRBD2. V was clipped by 5 bases and J by 9 bases; unmatched bases: 4. The CDR3 length is 12 residues. In DNA, the CDR3 is TGTGCCAGCAGTATAACTAGCGGGACGCAGTACTTC. Translating gives CASSITSGTQYF.

The J gene is TRBJ1-1, the V gene TRBV5-4; 7 bases are a match to TRBD1. The CDR3 has 14 amino acids. V was pared by 2 bases and J by 3 bases, with 4 bases of the junction left unmatched. From germline, CDR1 is SGHNT and CDR2 YYREEE (reference sequence). Here the CDR3 DNA reads TGTGCCAGCAGCTTCGGCAGGGGGGACACTGAAGCTTTCTTT. Encoded protein: CASSFGRGDTEAFF.

The chain has TRBV28 and TRBJ2-1; TRBD2 is a possible D gene (5 bases). The CDR3 is 15 amino acids. With 1 base removed from V and 7 bases from J, the gap between germline ends came to 14 bases. CDR1 and CDR2 from the germline V gene are MDHEN and SYDVKM. This CDR3 is CASSLSPSYGNEQFF. DNA of the CDR3: TGTGCCAGCAGTTTATCCCCTAGCTATGGGAATGAGCAGTTCTTC.

The chain uses TRBV6-5 and TRBJ2-6; D remains unclear. The V gene's germline CDR1 is MNHEY and CDR2 SVGAGI. The CDR3 is 15 residues long. V was shortened by 6 bases and J by 0 bases, with 9 bases between the two germline ends. CDR3 DNA: TGTGCCAGCAGGGCCTTGGCCTCTGGGGCCAACGTCCTGACTTTC. Protein: CASRALASGANVLTF.

The chain is built from TRBV27 and TRBJ1-5, with a weak D call TRBD1 (5 bases). Germline values: CDR1 MNHEY, CDR2 SMNVEV (reference sequence). The CDR3 has 15 amino acids. V lost 10 bases and J lost 0, with 16 bases in between. For the CDR3, the DNA is TGTGCCACCCGACGTGGGGGACCTAGCAATCAGCCCCAGCATTTT. Its translation: CATRRGGPSNQPQHF.

The chain joins TRBV7-9 to TRBJ2-5; D perhaps matches TRBD2 (5 bases). Germline V gene data show CDR1 as SEHNR and CDR2 as FQNEAQ (reference sequence). This CDR3 has 15 residues. Trimming cost V 9 bases and J 2 bases, with 19 bases left between them. Here the CDR3 reads CASFGGHWAQETQYF. The CDR3 nucleotides read TGTGCCAGTTTTGGAGGCCACTGGGCTCAAGAGACCCAGTACTTC.